This TCR beta chain was captured by sequencing in a study of blood T cell repertoires in COVID-19. At the level of the study: T cells, B-cell-depleted T cells, or PBMCs supplied cDNA or gDNA.

As originally analysed: Amplification from reference gene primers served as the basis for estimated nucleated cell counts. Repertoires were generated with immunoSEQ multiplex PCR, while TCRdb's copy carries only in-frame clones and drops some. That table gives V, J and clone size, and the DNA gave D and trimming. The sample consists of 300,000 to 400,000 clones, roughly 90% of them appearing once. This CDR3 contains 15 residues. Trimming at V came to 4 bases and at J to 5 bases, leaving 6 bases not matched to a gene. Germline CDR1 PRHDT, CDR2 FYEKMQ (reference sequence). This clone is a singleton in its sample. The Seattle patients joined while their infection was active and were tracked longitudinally afterward.

This receptor was taken from a woman in her 70s with COVID-19, enrolled during active disease. The J gene is TRBJ2-2, the V gene TRBV13, with 8 nucleotides matching TRBD1. Source material: peripheral blood. CDR3 sequence (DNA): TGTGCCAGCAGCTCCCGACAGGGGAGTACCGGGGAGCTGTTTTTT. Translated: CASSSRQGSTGELFF. The variable domain in full, with the rest retrieved from reference TRBV13 and TRBJ2-2, is AAGVIQSPRHLIKEKRETATLKCYPIPRHDTVYWYQQGPGQDPQFLISFYEKMQSDKGSIPDRFSAQQFSDYHSELNMSSLELGDSALYFCASSSRQGSTGELFFGEGSRLTVL.